This T cell receptor beta chain was obtained from a study of blood T cell repertoires in COVID-19. Study-level background: Both acute and convalescent COVID-19 samples were obtained from the United States, Italy and Spain. In each case, the material was cDNA or gDNA derived from T cells, B-cell-depleted T cells, or PBMCs.

In the study's own analysis: Amplification with reference gene primers provided the estimates of nucleated cell counts. Profiling relied on immunoSEQ multiplex PCR, and the TCRdb table lists in-frame clones only, not all of them. The V and J calls and clone size were taken over from that table, and D and trimming were inferred from the DNA. The data show around 35,000 clones, with 90% seen just once and approximately 12% held by the top ten. This CDR3 comprises 14 residues. Trimming took off 0 bases at V and 3 bases at J, with 8 bases between the two ends. Germline-derived CDR1 and CDR2 are MNHNY and SVGAGI (reference sequence).

The sequence was obtained from a human donor in a cohort sampled during active COVID-19. Specimen: peripheral blood. The chain is built from TRBV6-6 and TRBJ1-2; D is undetermined. CDR3 amino acids: CASSYSNSHYGYTF. CDR3 in DNA: TGTGCCAGCAGTTACTCAAACAGTCACTATGGCTACACCTTC.